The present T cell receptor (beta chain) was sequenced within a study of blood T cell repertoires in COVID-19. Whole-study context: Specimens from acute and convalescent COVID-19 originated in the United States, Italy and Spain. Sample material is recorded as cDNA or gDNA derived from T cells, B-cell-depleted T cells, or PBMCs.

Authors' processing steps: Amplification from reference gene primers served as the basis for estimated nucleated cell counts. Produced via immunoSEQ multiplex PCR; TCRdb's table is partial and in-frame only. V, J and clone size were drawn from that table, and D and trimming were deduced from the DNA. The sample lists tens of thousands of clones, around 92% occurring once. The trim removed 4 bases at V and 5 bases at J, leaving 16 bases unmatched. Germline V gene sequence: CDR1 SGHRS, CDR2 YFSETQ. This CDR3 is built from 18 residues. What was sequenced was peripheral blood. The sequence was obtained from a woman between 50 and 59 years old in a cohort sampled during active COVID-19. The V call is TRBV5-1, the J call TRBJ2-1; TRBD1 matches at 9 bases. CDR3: CASSPQPPGQGLDNEQFF. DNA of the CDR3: TGCGCCAGCAGCCCCCAACCACCGGGACAGGGCCTAGACAATGAGCAGTTCTTC.